This entry lists 2 T cell receptor beta chains sequenced from one sample in a study of control samples from healthy donors and cancer patients. The table came from immunoSEQ multiplex PCR; TCRdb's copy has only in-frame clones and leaves some out. The table lists some 87,000 clones, around 83% of them singletons, with about 9.9% in the top ten. Sequencing input: PBMCs. These receptors were taken from a man aged 60-69 years with head and neck cancer.

This clone was counted only a few times. V is TRBV5-5 and J is TRBJ1-1; no clear D gene. The CDR3 runs 11 residues. Germline CDR1 is SGHKS and CDR2 is YYEKEE (reference sequence). The V end lost 1 base, the J end lost 2 bases, and 0 bases lay between the germline ends. The CDR3 DNA follows: TGTGCCAGCAGCTTGAACACTGAAGCTTTCTTT. It encodes CASSLNTEAFF.

This clone came up a few times. The chain joins TRBV12-5 to TRBJ1-2, with 8 bases aligning to TRBD1. The trim removed 3 bases at V and 4 bases at J, leaving 16 bases unmatched. This CDR3 comprises 18 residues. CDR1 and CDR2 from the germline V gene are LGHNT and FRNRAP. This CDR3 reads CASGFQSGTGAFFYGYTF. CDR3 coding DNA: TGTGCTAGTGGTTTCCAATCCGGGACAGGAGCCTTTTTCTATGGCTACACCTTC.